This entry concerns a single T cell receptor beta chain. These data come from a study of OX40 agonist ivuxolimab in advanced cancers. Across the study: Cohort: 75% to 90% men, mean age approximately 60, aged about 20 to 79.

Only in-frame clones appear in the TCRdb table, and some are missing; sequencing was by immunoSEQ multiplex PCR. The table records tens of thousands of clones, 80% to 95% of them present only once. V lost 6 bases to trimming and J lost 4 bases, with 6 bases between them. Germline values: CDR1 MNHNY, CDR2 SVGAGI (reference sequence). The CDR3 loop spans 12 amino acids. The chain couples TRBV6-6 to TRBJ2-2; D call uncertain. The receptor was derived from an adult with an advanced solid tumor such as melanoma, head and neck, liver or kidney cancer. The material was CD4+ or CD8+ T cells sorted from blood, obtained in a trial of the OX40 agonist ivuxolimab. The CDR3 here is CASSSATGELFF. The CDR3 DNA is TGTGCCAGCAGCTCCGCCACCGGGGAGCTGTTTTTT.